This T cell receptor beta chain was captured by sequencing in a study of beta chain features in type 1 diabetes. Broader study findings: At VDJ recombination sites, type 1 diabetes patients had fewer insertions and more deleted nucleotides. Type 1 diabetes patients showed a moderate but significant shortening of TCRB CDR3s in all four CD4+ subsets.

Deletions cut 6 bases from V and 2 bases from J, with 13 bases between. There are 14 residues in the CDR3. Germline V gene lookup returns CDR1 MNHNS and CDR2 SASEGT. Roughly 100 mL of blood, on average, came from one heparinised draw per donor. cDNA synthesis used the whole RNA isolate, giving expressed TCRB sequences. Method: immunoSEQ multiplex PCR; TCRdb's copy keeps in-frame clones and lacks some. The sample contains roughly 300,000 clones, under 8.5% of which appear only once. This clone was recorded a few times. No antigen is known for it. The sequence derives from a woman between 18 and 29 years old in good health. The source material was central memory CD4+ T cells from blood. This chain uses TRBV6-1 with TRBJ2-5; D might be TRBD2 (5 bases). The CDR3 here is CASSDPEGQETQYF. CDR3 in DNA: TGTGCCAGCAGCGACCCCGAGGGTCAAGAGACCCAGTACTTC.